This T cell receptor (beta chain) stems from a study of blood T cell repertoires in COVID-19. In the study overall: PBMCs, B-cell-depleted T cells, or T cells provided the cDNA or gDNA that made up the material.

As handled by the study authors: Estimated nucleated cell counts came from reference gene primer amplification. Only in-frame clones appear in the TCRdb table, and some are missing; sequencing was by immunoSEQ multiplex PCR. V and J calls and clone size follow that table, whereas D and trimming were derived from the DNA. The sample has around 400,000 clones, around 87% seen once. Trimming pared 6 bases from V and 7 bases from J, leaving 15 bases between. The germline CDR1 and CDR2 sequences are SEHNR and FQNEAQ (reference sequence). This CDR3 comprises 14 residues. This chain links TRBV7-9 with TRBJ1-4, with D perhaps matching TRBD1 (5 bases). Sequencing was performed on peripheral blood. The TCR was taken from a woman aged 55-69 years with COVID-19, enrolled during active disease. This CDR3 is CASSLATGGEKLFF. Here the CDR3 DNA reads TGTGCCAGCAGTCTTGCCACCGGGGGTGAAAAACTGTTTTTT.